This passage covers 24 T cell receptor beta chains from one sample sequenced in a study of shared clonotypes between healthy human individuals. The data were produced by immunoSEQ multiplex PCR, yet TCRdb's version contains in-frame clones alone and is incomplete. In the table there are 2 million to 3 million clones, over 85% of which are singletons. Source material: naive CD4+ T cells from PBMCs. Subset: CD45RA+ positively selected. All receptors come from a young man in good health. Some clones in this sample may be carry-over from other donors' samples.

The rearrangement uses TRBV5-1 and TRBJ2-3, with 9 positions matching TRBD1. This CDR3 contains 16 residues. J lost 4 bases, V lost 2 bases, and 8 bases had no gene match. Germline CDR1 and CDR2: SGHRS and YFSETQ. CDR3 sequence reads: CASSFLTGGAPDTQYF. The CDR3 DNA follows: TGCGCCAGCAGCTTCTTAACAGGGGGCGCCCCAGATACGCAGTATTTT.

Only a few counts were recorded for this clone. The CDR3 DNA follows: TGTGCCAGCAGTCTGGACAGACGAGTTCAGCCCCAGCATTTT. Translation: CASSLDRRVQPQHF. The chain is built from TRBV28 and TRBJ1-5; a weak D match, TRBD1 (6 bases). This CDR3 is built from 14 residues. Germline assignment: CDR1 MDHEN and CDR2 SYDVKM. Trimming took 5 bases from V and 6 from J, leaving 14 bases between them.

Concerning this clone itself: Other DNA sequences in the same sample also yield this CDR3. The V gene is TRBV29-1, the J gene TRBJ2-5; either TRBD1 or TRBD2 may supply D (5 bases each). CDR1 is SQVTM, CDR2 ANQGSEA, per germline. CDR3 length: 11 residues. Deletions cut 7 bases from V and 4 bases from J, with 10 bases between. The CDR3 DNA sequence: TGCAGCGCGGGGCCCCGAGAGACCCAGTACTTC. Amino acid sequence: CSAGPRETQYF.

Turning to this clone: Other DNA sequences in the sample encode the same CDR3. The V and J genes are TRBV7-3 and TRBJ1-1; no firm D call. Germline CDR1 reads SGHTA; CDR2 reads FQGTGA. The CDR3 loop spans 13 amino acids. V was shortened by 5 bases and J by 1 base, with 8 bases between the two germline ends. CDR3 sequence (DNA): TGTGCCAGCAGCCCCTCAGCGAACACTGAAGCTTTCTTT. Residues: CASSPSANTEAFF.

The CDR3 nucleotides read TGTGCCAGCAGTGGACTAGCGGGAGAGGGTACGCAGTATTTT. It codes for CASSGLAGEGTQYF. The gene calls are TRBV6-5 and TRBJ2-3, with 13 bases that match TRBD2. The CDR3 sequence is 14 residues long. From germline, CDR1 is MNHEY and CDR2 SVGAGI. V was pared by 5 bases and J by 8 bases, with 4 bases of the junction left unmatched.

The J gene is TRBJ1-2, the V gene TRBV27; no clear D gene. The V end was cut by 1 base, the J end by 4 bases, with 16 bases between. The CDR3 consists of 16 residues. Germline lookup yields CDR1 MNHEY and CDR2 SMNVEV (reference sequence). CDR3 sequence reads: CASSLWGGSRSYGYTF. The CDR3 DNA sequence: TGTGCCAGCAGTTTATGGGGAGGGTCGAGGAGCTATGGCTACACCTTC.

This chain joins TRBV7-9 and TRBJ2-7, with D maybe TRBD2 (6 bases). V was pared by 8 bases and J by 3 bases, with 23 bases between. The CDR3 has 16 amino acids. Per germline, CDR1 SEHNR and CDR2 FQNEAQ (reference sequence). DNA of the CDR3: TGTGCCAGCGCCCGAGGCGGGACCCAGGGCGACTACGAGCAGTACTTC. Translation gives CASARGGTQGDYEQYF.

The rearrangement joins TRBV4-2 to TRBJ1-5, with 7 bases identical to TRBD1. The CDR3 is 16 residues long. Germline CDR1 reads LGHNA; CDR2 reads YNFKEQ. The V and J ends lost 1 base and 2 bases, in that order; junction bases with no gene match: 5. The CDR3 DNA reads TGTGCCAGCAGCCAAGGCGGGGGGACAGGCAATCAGCCCCAGCATTTT. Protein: CASSQGGGTGNQPQHF.

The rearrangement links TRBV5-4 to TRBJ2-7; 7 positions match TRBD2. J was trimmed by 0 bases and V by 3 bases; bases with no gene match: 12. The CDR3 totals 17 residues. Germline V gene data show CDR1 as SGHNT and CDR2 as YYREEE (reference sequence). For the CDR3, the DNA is TGTGCCAGCAGCTCCGTTATGGGCGGGGGATTCTCCTACGAGCAGTACTTC. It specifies CASSSVMGGGFSYEQYF.

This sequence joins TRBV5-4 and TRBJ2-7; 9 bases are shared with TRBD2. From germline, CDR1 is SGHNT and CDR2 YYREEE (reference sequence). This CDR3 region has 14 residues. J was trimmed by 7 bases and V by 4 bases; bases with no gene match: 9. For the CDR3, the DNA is TGTGCCAGCAGCCTAGCGGGACCCCTAAGGGAGCAGTACTTC. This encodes CASSLAGPLREQYF.

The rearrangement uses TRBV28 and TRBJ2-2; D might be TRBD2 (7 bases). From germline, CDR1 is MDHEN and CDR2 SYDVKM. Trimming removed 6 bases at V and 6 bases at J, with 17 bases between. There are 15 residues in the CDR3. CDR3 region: CASSPGGATAGELFF. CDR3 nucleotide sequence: TGTGCCAGCAGCCCTGGGGGGGCCACAGCCGGGGAGCTGTTTTTT.

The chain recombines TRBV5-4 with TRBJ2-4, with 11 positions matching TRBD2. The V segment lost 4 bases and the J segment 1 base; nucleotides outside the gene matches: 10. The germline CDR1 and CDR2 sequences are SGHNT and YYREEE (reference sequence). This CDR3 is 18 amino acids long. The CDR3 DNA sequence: TGTGCCAGCAGCCCGGGACTAGCGGCCAGGGGGGCCAAAAACATTCAGTACTTC. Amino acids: CASSPGLAARGAKNIQYF. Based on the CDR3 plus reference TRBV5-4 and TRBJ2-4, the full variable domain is ETGVTQSPTHLIKTRGQQVTLRCSSQSGHNTVSWYQQALGQGPQFIFQYYREEENGRGNFPPRFSGLQFPNYSSELNVNALELDDSALYLCASSPGLAARGAKNIQYFGAGTRLSVL.

For the CDR3, the DNA is TGCGCCAGCAGCTTGAGGAGCCAGGGGGCGCTACCGTCAACTAATGAAAAACTGTTTTTT. Translating it yields CASSLRSQGALPSTNEKLFF. The chain employs TRBV5-1 and TRBJ1-4; 8 bases are a match to TRBD1. With 1 base clipped from V and 0 bases from J, the junction kept 14 bases outside the gene matches. CDR1 is SGHRS, CDR2 YFSETQ, per germline. The CDR3 extends over 20 amino acids.

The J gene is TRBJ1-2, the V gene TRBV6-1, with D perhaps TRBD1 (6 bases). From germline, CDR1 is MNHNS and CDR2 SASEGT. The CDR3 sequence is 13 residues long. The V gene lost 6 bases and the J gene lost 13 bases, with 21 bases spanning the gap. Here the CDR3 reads CASSESLSGDITF. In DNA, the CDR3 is TGTGCCAGCAGCGAGTCCCTGTCCGGGGACATCACCTTC.

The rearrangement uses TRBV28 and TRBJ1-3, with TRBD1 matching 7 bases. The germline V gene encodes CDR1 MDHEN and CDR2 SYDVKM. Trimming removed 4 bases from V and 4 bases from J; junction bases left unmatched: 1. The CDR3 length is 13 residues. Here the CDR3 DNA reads TGTGCCAGCAGTTCGACAGGGGGAAACACCATATATTTT. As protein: CASSSTGGNTIYF.

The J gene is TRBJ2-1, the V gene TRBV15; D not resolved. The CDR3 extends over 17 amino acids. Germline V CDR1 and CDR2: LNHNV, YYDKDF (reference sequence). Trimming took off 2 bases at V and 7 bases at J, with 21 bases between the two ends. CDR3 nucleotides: TGTGCCACCAGCAGATCGGGTCGTCTCTTTCTCGGGAATGAGCAGTTCTTC. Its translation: CATSRSGRLFLGNEQFF.

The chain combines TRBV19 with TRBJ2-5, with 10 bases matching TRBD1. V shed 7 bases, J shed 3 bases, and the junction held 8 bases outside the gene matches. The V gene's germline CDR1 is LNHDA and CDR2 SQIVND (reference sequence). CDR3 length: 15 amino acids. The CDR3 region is CASNPGTGEEETQYF. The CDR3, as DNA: TGTGCCAGTAACCCGGGGACAGGGGAAGAAGAGACCCAGTACTTC.

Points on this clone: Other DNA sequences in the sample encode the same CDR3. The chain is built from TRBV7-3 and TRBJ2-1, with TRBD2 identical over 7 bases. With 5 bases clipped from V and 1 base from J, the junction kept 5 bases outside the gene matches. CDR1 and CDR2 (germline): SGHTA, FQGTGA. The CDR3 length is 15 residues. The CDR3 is CASSPLALSYNEQFF. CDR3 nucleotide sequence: TGTGCCAGCAGCCCACTAGCGCTTTCCTACAATGAGCAGTTCTTC. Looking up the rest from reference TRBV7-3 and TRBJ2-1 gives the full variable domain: GAGVSQTPSNKVTEKGKYVELRCDPISGHTALYWYRQSLGQGPEFLIYFQGTGAADDSGLPNDRFFAVRPEGSVSTLKIQRTERGDSAVYLCASSPLALSYNEQFFGPGTRLTVL.

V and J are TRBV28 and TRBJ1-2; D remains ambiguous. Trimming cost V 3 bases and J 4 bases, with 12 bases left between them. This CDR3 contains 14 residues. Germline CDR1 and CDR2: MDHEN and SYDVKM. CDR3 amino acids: CASSLTVPIYGYTF. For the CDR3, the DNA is TGTGCCAGCAGTTTGACCGTGCCGATCTATGGCTACACCTTC.

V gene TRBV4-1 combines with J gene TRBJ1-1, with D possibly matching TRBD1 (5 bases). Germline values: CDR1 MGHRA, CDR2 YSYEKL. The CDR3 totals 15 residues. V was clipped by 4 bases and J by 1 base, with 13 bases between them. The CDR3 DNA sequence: TGCGCCAGCAGCCGGGGGGACGTCCGGAACACTGAAGCTTTCTTT. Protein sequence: CASSRGDVRNTEAFF.

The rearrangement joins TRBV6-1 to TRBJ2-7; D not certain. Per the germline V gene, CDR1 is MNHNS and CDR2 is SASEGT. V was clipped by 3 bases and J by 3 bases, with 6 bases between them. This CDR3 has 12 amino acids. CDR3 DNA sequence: TGTGCCAGCAGTGAGCCAAGCTACGAGCAGTACTTC. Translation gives CASSEPSYEQYF.

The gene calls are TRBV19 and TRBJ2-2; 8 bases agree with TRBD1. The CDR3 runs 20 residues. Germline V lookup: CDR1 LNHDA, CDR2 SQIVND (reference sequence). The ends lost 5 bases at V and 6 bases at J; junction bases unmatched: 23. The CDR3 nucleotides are TGTGCCAGTAGTGCCAGGGGGCCTACAGGGGACGGAGGAGAAGCCGGGGAGCTGTTTTTT. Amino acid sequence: CASSARGPTGDGGEAGELFF.

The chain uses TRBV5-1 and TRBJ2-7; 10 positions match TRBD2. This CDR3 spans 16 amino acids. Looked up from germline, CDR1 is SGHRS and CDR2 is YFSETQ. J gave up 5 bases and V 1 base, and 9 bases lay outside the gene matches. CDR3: CASSLPTGTSVNEQYF. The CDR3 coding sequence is TGCGCCAGCAGCTTGCCTACCGGGACTAGCGTTAACGAGCAGTACTTC.

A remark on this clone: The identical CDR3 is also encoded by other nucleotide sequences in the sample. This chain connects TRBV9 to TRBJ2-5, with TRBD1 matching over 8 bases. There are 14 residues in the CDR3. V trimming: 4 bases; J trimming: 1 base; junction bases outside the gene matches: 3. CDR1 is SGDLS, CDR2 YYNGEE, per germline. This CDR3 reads CASSPGQGQETQYF. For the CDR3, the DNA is TGTGCCAGCAGCCCAGGACAGGGCCAAGAGACCCAGTACTTC.